Listed here is a single T cell receptor (beta chain). What it binds is unknown. These data come from a study of T cell repertoires in cytomegalovirus infection. Overall study context: Evidence of both CMV infection and a matching HLA type came from public TCR beta signatures. Study findings and constraints: Cumulative frequency of public TCR beta families picked out carriers of CMV plus the relevant HLA. HLA-C-restricted CMV clonotypes gave the most frequent clonotype in two of eight donors.

Losses at the gene ends were 5 bases for V and 2 bases for J; bases not matched to a gene: 9. CDR1 is DFQATT and CDR2 is SNEGSKA in the germline V gene (reference sequence). The CDR3 has 15 residues. MiXCR, applied by TCRdb to the reads, yields one record per CDR3 protein. The sample includes around 740,000 distinct CDR3 sequences, about a third of them seen just once. The gene calls are TRBV20-1 and TRBJ1-5, with 7 bases fitting TRBD1. Sequencing used PBMCs. This sequence originates from a human donor in good health (CMV status not recorded). Some clones in this sample may be carry-over from other donors' samples. This CDR3 reads CSAQRGQTGNQPQHF. CDR3 sequence (DNA): TGCAGTGCTCAAAGGGGGCAGACGGGCAATCAGCCCCAGCATTTT.